Listed here are 27 T cell receptor beta chains from one sample, sequenced in a study of T cell responses to AZD1222 COVID-19 vaccine. Measured with immunoSEQ multiplex PCR; TCRdb has only the in-frame clones, and not every one. Of some 94,000 clones detected, about 85% appear once; the ten largest clones hold roughly 2.9%. The source material was peripheral blood, sampled on day 0 of AZD1222 vaccination. Receptor source: an adult in good health.

This chain connects TRBV7-3 to TRBJ2-2; a weak D match, TRBD2 (6 bases). The V end lost 1 base, the J end lost 1 base, and 10 bases lay between the germline ends. Germline CDR1 is SGHTA and CDR2 is FQGTGA. The CDR3 is made up of 16 amino acids. In DNA, the CDR3 is TGTGCCAGCAGCTTAAGCCTTAGCGGGAACACCGGGGAGCTGTTTTTT. It is translated as CASSLSLSGNTGELFF. The variable domain in full, completed from reference TRBV7-3 and TRBJ2-2, reads GAGVSQTPSNKVTEKGKYVELRCDPISGHTALYWYRQSLGQGPEFLIYFQGTGAADDSGLPNDRFFAVRPEGSVSTLKIQRTERGDSAVYLCASSLSLSGNTGELFFGEGSRLTVL.

V and J are TRBV6-1 and TRBJ1-2; D not resolved. Trimming stripped 3 bases from V and 0 bases from J, with 8 bases between. The CDR3 loop spans 14 amino acids. CDR1 is MNHNS and CDR2 is SASEGT in the germline V gene. The CDR3 here is CASSDNAANYGYTF. In DNA form, the CDR3 reads TGTGCCAGCAGTGACAATGCGGCTAACTATGGCTACACCTTC.

This chain links TRBV9 with TRBJ2-1; 7 nucleotides match TRBD1. The CDR3 has 17 amino acids. The trim removed 3 bases at V and 0 bases at J, leaving 9 bases unmatched. The germline V gene encodes CDR1 SGDLS and CDR2 YYNGEE. DNA for the CDR3: TGTGCCAGCAGCGAGACCCGGGACAGATACTCCTACAATGAGCAGTTCTTC. Its protein product is CASSETRDRYSYNEQFF.

The chain has TRBV19 and TRBJ1-1; TRBD1 matches 8 bases. The trim removed 7 bases at V and 5 bases at J, leaving 9 bases unmatched. The CDR3 has 14 residues. Germline-derived CDR1 and CDR2 are LNHDA and SQIVND (reference sequence). The CDR3 here is CASMDGQGWTEAFF. For the CDR3, the DNA is TGTGCCAGTATGGATGGACAGGGCTGGACTGAAGCTTTCTTT. Filled out from reference TRBV19 and TRBJ1-1, the complete variable domain reads DGGITQSPKYLFRKEGQNVTLSCEQNLNHDAMYWYRQDPGQGLRLIYYSQIVNDFQKGDIAEGYSVSREKKESFPLTVTSAQKNPTAFYLCASMDGQGWTEAFFGQGTRLTVV.

J is TRBJ1-5 and V is TRBV7-2; D may be TRBD1 (6 bases). V was trimmed by 1 base and J by 2 bases, leaving 9 bases between them. This CDR3 has 15 residues. Germline V CDR1 and CDR2: SGHTA, FQGNSA. The CDR3 protein is CASSLGAGGNQPQHF. The CDR3 nucleotides read TGTGCCAGCAGCTTAGGTGCAGGGGGCAATCAGCCCCAGCATTTT.

The chain is built from TRBV7-9 and TRBJ2-4; D gene uncertain. Germline loops: CDR1 SEHNR, CDR2 FQNEAQ (reference sequence). This CDR3 has 15 amino acids. Trimming removed 5 bases at V and 1 base at J, with 12 bases between. Here the CDR3 reads CASSPPGEAKNIQYF. The CDR3 DNA sequence: TGTGCCAGCAGCCCCCCGGGTGAGGCCAAAAACATTCAGTACTTC.

The chain joins TRBV5-5 to TRBJ2-5, with a tentative D call TRBD2 (5 bases). Trimming pared 4 bases from V and 1 base from J, leaving 11 bases between. The V gene's germline CDR1 is SGHKS and CDR2 YYEKEE (reference sequence). The CDR3 is made up of 14 amino acids. The CDR3 DNA sequence: TGTGCCAGCAGCGTACCGGGATCCCAAGAGACCCAGTACTTC. Protein product: CASSVPGSQETQYF.

The rearrangement links TRBV6-2 or TRBV6-3 to TRBJ2-1; maybe TRBD1 (5 bases). V lost 2 bases and J 10 bases, leaving 12 bases between the germline ends. The CDR3 loop spans 13 amino acids. From germline, CDR1 is MNHEY and CDR2 SVGEGT. CDR3 bases: TGTGCCAGCAGTTACGGGTTTGCAGGGGAGCAGTTCTTC. It codes for CASSYGFAGEQFF.

This chain's CDR3 is CASSQDFGHSPAEAFF. The CDR3 nucleotides are TGTGCCAGCAGCCAAGATTTTGGACACTCTCCGGCTGAAGCTTTCTTT. The V gene is TRBV3-1 (or the pseudogene TRBV3-2), the J gene TRBJ1-1; D is perhaps TRBD1 (5 bases). Deletions cut 0 bases from V and 6 bases from J, with 17 bases between. CDR1 is LGHDT and CDR2 is YNNKEL in the germline V gene (reference sequence). The CDR3 sequence is 16 residues long.

The chain's CDR3 is CASSEPTGSYGYTF. The CDR3 coding sequence is TGTGCCAGCAGTGAACCCACAGGGTCCTATGGCTACACCTTC. The chain is built from TRBV25-1 and TRBJ1-2; TRBD1 might be the D (6 bases). The V end was cut by 2 bases, the J end by 4 bases, with 11 bases between. CDR1 and CDR2 from the germline V gene are MGHDK and SYGVNS. This CDR3 contains 14 residues.

The CDR3 region has the DNA TGTGCCAGCAGCCCCTGGACAGGGGGTGTCTATGGCTACACCTTC. Translated: CASSPWTGGVYGYTF. The chain employs TRBV7-2 and TRBJ1-2, with 10 bases that match TRBD1. This CDR3 contains 15 residues. The V gene's germline CDR1 is SGHTA and CDR2 FQGNSA. Trimming at V came to 5 bases and at J to 4 bases, leaving 7 bases not matched to a gene.

The rearrangement links TRBV5-1 to TRBJ2-1, with TRBD1 matching 7 bases. Unmatched junction bases numbered 3, after V lost 0 bases and J lost 0 bases. CDR1 is SGHRS and CDR2 is YFSETQ in the germline V gene. The CDR3 runs 16 residues. The CDR3: CASSLGGTVSYNEQFF. Here the CDR3 DNA reads TGCGCCAGCAGCTTGGGGGGGACAGTCTCCTACAATGAGCAGTTCTTC.

V and J are TRBV19 and TRBJ1-2, with TRBD1 as a possible D gene (5 bases). CDR1 LNHDA and CDR2 SQIVND come from the germline V gene (reference sequence). The CDR3 runs to 14 residues. The V and J ends lost 7 bases and 5 bases respectively, with 17 bases between them. The CDR3 nucleotides read TGTGCCAGTACCTCGGCGGGGCGGGGATATGGCTACACCTTC. Its translation: CASTSAGRGYGYTF.

The rearrangement links TRBV9 to TRBJ1-3; D uncertain. CDR3 length: 15 residues. Trimming pared 2 bases from V and 0 bases from J, leaving 9 bases between. Germline-derived CDR1 and CDR2 are SGDLS and YYNGEE. In DNA, the CDR3 is TGTGCCAGCAGCGTCTCTGGGATCTCTGGAAACACCATATATTTT. Residues: CASSVSGISGNTIYF.

Turning to this clone: The sample carries other DNA sequences with the same CDR3. The V and J genes are TRBV7-8 and TRBJ2-5; no clear D. Trimming pared 8 bases from V and 4 bases from J, leaving 5 bases between. Germline V lookup: CDR1 SGHVS, CDR2 FQNEAQ. CDR3 length: 10 amino acids. The CDR3 loop reads CASARETQYF. CDR3 DNA sequence: TGTGCCAGCGCAAGAGAGACCCAGTACTTC.

The gene calls are TRBV4-3 and TRBJ2-2; a possible D gene is TRBD1 (7 bases). CDR3 size: 16 residues. Trimming cost V 3 bases and J 5 bases, with 16 bases left between them. Per the germline V gene, CDR1 is LGHNA and CDR2 is YSLEER. The CDR3 sequence: CASSHRTGAGTGELFF. Here the CDR3 DNA reads TGCGCCAGCAGCCACCGAACAGGGGCGGGAACCGGGGAGCTGTTTTTT.

Comment on this clone: A much larger clonotype is one base distant, so this may be a read error. The chain is built from TRBV18 and TRBJ1-1; D may be TRBD1 (5 bases). This CDR3 has 12 residues. Trimming took off 7 bases at V and 1 base at J, with 7 bases between the two ends. Germline lookup yields CDR1 KGHSH and CDR2 LQKENI. The CDR3 DNA sequence: TGTGCCAGCTGGCAGGGGAACACTGAAGCTTTCTTT. Protein product: CASWQGNTEAFF.

This rearrangement joins TRBV7-2 to TRBJ2-2; D remains ambiguous. V was trimmed by 6 bases and J by 7 bases, leaving 9 bases between them. The CDR3 is 12 amino acids. The germline gives CDR1 SGHTA, CDR2 FQGNSA. The CDR3: CASSFRIGELFF. The CDR3 nucleotides read TGTGCCAGCAGTTTTCGAATCGGGGAGCTGTTTTTT.

The genes are TRBV2 and TRBJ1-2, with a possible D match to TRBD1 (5 bases). This CDR3 is built from 16 residues. The V end lost 6 bases, the J end lost 6 bases, and 23 bases lay between the germline ends. Germline CDR1 reads SNHLY; CDR2 reads FYNNEI. The CDR3 protein is CASSRAPGTYGDGYTF. As DNA, the CDR3 is TGTGCCAGCAGCCGCGCCCCGGGGACCTATGGGGATGGCTACACCTTC.

This clone was seen more than once but under ten times. The chain is built from TRBV6-5 and TRBJ1-1; tentative D call: TRBD1 (5 bases). The length of the CDR3 is 13 residues. Germline V gene lookup returns CDR1 MNHEY and CDR2 SVGAGI. The V gene lost 6 bases and the J gene lost 6 bases, with 14 bases spanning the gap. The chain's CDR3 is CASSRRTKAEAFF. The CDR3 DNA is TGTGCCAGCAGCAGAAGGACAAAGGCTGAAGCTTTCTTT.

This chain links TRBV15 with TRBJ1-1; unclear D gene. CDR1 is LNHNV and CDR2 is YYDKDF in the germline V gene (reference sequence). This CDR3 contains 15 residues. V gave up 3 bases and J gave up 0 bases, with 11 bases separating them. CDR3 sequence (DNA): TGTGCCACCAGCAGCTTGGCCCCGCTGAACACTGAAGCTTTCTTT. Its translation: CATSSLAPLNTEAFF.

The chain carries TRBV7-9 and TRBJ1-1, with 9 bases lining up with TRBD1. The CDR3 consists of 16 residues. Trimming took 5 bases from V and 12 from J; bases not matched to a gene: 19. Looked up from germline, CDR1 is SEHNR and CDR2 is FQNEAQ (reference sequence). In nucleotides, the CDR3 is TGTGCCAGCAGCCCTCGTCCGGGACAGGGTTATGTCGGAACTTTCTTT. This sequence encodes CASSPRPGQGYVGTFF. Full variable domain (rest looked up from reference TRBV7-9 and TRBJ1-1): DTGVSQNPRHKITKRGQNVTFRCDPISEHNRLYWYRQTLGQGPEFLTYFQNEAQLEKSRLLSDRFSAERPKGSFSTLEIQRTEQGDSAMYLCASSPRPGQGYVGTFFGQGTRLTVV.

This rearrangement joins TRBV4-3 to TRBJ1-3; D is uncertain. This CDR3 spans 15 amino acids. The V gene lost 0 bases and the J gene lost 1 base, with 7 bases spanning the gap. Germline loops: CDR1 LGHNA, CDR2 YSLEER. Written as DNA, the CDR3 is TGCGCCAGCAGCCAAGACAGAACGTCTGGAAACACCATATATTTT. This encodes CASSQDRTSGNTIYF.

The V and J genes are TRBV6-5 and TRBJ1-1; TRBD1 matches 8 bases. This CDR3 has 14 amino acids. Looked up from germline, CDR1 is MNHEY and CDR2 is SVGAGI. J gave up 5 bases and V 6 bases, and 8 bases lay outside the gene matches. The CDR3 DNA follows: TGTGCCAGCAGCCGCGACAGGGGAAGGACTGAAGCTTTCTTT. Its protein product is CASSRDRGRTEAFF.

The chain's CDR3 is CASTSTDGYGYTF. DNA of the CDR3: TGTGCCAGCACCTCGACGGACGGCTATGGCTACACCTTC. V and J are TRBV13 and TRBJ1-2; D remains unclear. Deletions cut 7 bases from V and 4 bases from J, with 13 bases between. This CDR3 spans 13 amino acids. Germline loops: CDR1 PRHDT, CDR2 FYEKMQ (reference sequence).

The chain carries TRBV7-3 and TRBJ2-5; D remains unclear. Germline CDR1 is SGHTA and CDR2 is FQGTGA. Trimming cost V 3 bases and J 7 bases, with 3 bases left between them. The CDR3 consists of 10 residues. CDR3 protein: CASSLGTQYF. DNA for the CDR3: TGTGCCAGCAGCTTGGGGACCCAGTACTTC.

This clone came up a few times. The chain combines TRBV4-3 with TRBJ1-2; no clear D. The CDR3 runs to 14 residues. Germline CDR1 reads LGHNA; CDR2 reads YSLEER. Trimming took 0 bases from V and 4 from J, leaving 9 bases between them. DNA for the CDR3: TGCGCCAGCAGCCAAGAGGTACGGCGCTATGGCTACACCTTC. This sequence encodes CASSQEVRRYGYTF.